Detailed here is one TCR beta chain. This record comes from a study of T cell changes during pregnancy in multiple sclerosis. The V end was cut by 1 base, the J end by 1 base, with 7 bases between. CDR1 SSHAT and CDR2 FNYEAQ come from the germline V gene (reference sequence). CDR3 size: 15 residues. Measured with immunoSEQ multiplex PCR; TCRdb has only the in-frame clones, and not every one. The sample contains about 70,000 clones, about 91% of which appear only once. The sample was peripheral blood, taken after pregnancy. The source of this sequence is a female donor with multiple sclerosis, enrolled in a pregnancy study. J is TRBJ2-2 and V is TRBV7-7, with D uncertain. CDR3 residues: CASSLDSGNTGELFF. CDR3 bases: TGTGCCAGCAGCTTAGATTCGGGGAACACCGGGGAGCTGTTTTTT.